This TCR beta chain is drawn from a study of blood T cell repertoires in COVID-19. Overall study context: T cells, B-cell-depleted T cells, or PBMCs provided the cDNA or gDNA that served as material.

Measured with immunoSEQ multiplex PCR; TCRdb has only the in-frame clones, and not every one. The sample carries about 300,000 clones, 83% recorded once. Trimming shortened V by 1 base and J by 0 bases, and 16 bases separated the two germline ends. The CDR3 is made up of 18 amino acids. Germline CDR1 SGHVS, CDR2 FNYEAQ. Source material: peripheral blood. This chain joins TRBV7-6 and TRBJ1-5, with D possibly matching TRBD1 (5 bases). This clonotype was obtained from a woman aged 45 to 65 who had recovered from COVID-19. The CDR3, as DNA: TGTGCCAGCAGCTTAGAAGCCCCGACAGCCTATAGCAATCAGCCCCAGCATTTT. Encoded protein: CASSLEAPTAYSNQPQHF.